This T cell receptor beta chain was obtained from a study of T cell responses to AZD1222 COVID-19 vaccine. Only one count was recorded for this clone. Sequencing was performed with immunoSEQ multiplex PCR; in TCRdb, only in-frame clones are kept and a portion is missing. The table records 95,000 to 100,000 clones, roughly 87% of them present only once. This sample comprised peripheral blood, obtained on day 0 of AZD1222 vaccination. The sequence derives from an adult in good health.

The chain's CDR3 is CATREKGAVDNEQFF. The CDR3 DNA reads TGTGCCACCCGAGAGAAGGGGGCGGTCGACAATGAGCAGTTCTTC. The chain recombines TRBV24-1 with TRBJ2-1; 7 bases are shared with TRBD1. Germline lookup yields CDR1 KGHDR and CDR2 SFDVKD. The CDR3 has 15 residues. With V trimmed by 9 bases and J by 5 bases, 12 bases remained unmatched.